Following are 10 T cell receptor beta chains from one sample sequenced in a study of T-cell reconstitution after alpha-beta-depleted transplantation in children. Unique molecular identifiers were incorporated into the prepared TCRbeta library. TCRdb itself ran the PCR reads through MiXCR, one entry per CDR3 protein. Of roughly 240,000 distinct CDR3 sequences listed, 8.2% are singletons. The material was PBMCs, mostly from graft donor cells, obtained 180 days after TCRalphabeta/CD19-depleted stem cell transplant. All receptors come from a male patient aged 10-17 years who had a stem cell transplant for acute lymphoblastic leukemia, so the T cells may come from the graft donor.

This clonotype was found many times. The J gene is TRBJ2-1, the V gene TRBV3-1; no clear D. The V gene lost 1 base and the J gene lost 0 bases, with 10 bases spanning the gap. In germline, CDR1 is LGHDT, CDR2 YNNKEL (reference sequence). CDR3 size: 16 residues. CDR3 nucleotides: TGTGCCAGCAGCCAAGGGGCACTGGGCTCCTACAATGAGCAGTTCTTC. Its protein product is CASSQGALGSYNEQFF.

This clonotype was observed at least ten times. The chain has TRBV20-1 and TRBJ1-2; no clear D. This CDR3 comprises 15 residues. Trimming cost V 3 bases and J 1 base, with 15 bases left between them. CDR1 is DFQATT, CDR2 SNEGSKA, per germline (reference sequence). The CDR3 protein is CSARMGSRDNYGYTF. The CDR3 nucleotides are TGCAGTGCTAGGATGGGGTCTAGGGATAACTATGGCTACACCTTC.

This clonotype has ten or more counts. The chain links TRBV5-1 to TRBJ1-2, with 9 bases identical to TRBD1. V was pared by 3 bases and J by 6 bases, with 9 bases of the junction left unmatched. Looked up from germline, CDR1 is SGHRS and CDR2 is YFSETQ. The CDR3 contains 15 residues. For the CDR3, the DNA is TGCGCCAGCAGCTCCGGGAGGGACAGGGTCGATGGCTACACCTTC. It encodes CASSSGRDRVDGYTF.

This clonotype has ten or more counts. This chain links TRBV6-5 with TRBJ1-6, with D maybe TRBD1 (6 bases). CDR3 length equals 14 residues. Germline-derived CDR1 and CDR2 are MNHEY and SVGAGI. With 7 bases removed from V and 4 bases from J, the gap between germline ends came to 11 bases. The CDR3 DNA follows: TGTGCCAGCATTTCAGGGGTTTATAATTCACCCCTCCACTTT. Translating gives CASISGVYNSPLHF.

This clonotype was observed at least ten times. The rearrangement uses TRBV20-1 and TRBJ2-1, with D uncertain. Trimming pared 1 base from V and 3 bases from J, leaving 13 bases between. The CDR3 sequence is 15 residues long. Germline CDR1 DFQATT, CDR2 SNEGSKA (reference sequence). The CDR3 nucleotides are TGCAGTGCTAGAGGTTGGTGGGTCAACTACAATGAGCAGTTCTTC. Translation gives CSARGWWVNYNEQFF.

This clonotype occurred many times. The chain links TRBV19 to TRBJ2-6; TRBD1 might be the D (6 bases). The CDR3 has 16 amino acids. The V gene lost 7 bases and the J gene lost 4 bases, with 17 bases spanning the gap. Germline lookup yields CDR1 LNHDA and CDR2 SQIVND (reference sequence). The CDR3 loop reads CASTKQTGAGANVLTF. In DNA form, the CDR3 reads TGTGCCAGTACCAAACAGACAGGCGCGGGGGCCAACGTCCTGACTTTC.

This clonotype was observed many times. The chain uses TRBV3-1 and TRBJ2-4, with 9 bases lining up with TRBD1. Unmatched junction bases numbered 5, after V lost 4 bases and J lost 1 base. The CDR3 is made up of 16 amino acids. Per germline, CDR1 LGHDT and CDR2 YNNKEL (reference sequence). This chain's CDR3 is CASSPSGQGAKNIQYF. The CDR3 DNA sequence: TGTGCCAGCAGCCCTTCGGGACAGGGTGCCAAAAACATTCAGTACTTC.

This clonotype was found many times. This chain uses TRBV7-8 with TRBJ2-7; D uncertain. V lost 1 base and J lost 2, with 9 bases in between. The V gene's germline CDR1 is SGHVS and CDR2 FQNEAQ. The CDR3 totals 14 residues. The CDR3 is CASSLEGFAYEQYF. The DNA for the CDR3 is TGTGCCAGCAGCTTAGAAGGCTTTGCCTACGAGCAGTACTTC.

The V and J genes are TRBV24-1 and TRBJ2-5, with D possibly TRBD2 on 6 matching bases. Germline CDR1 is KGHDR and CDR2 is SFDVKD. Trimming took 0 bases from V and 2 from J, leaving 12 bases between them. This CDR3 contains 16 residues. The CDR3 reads CATSDLGGDRQETQYF. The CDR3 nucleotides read TGTGCCACCAGTGATTTGGGAGGGGATCGGCAAGAGACCCAGTACTTC.

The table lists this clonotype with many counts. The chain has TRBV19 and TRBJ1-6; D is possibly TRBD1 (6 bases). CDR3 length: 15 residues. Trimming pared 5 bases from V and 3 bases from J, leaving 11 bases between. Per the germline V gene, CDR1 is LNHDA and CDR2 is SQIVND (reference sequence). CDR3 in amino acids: CASSSQGNYNSPLHF. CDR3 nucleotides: TGTGCCAGTAGTTCTCAGGGGAACTATAATTCACCCCTCCACTTT.